The sequence of this T cell receptor (beta chain) was determined in a study of CD8 T cells in Susac syndrome. Study details: There were about 6 sequenced Susac syndrome patients with active disease and roughly 8 in remission.

Random hexamers were used to reverse transcribe the RNA input (about 0.5 to 1 ug). TCR beta CDR3 was amplified by immunoSEQ covering 54 Vbeta and 13 Jbeta. TCRdb re-derived calls from the immunoSEQ multiplex PCR reads in MiXCR, one entry per CDR3 protein. This table has 170,000 or so distinct CDR3 sequences, 90% to 95% appearing once. The germline V gene encodes CDR1 SNHLY and CDR2 FYNNEI. V was pared by 3 bases and J by 0 bases, with 8 bases of the junction left unmatched. This CDR3 contains 17 residues. The chain is built from TRBV2 and TRBJ1-1; TRBD1 matches 9 bases. The sequenced sample was CD4+ T cells from PBMCs. This clonotype was sampled from a human donor with Susac syndrome. The CDR3 sequence is CASSDHPRQGVNTEAFF. The CDR3 region has the DNA TGTGCCAGCAGTGATCACCCGAGACAGGGGGTGAACACTGAAGCTTTCTTT.